This T cell receptor (beta chain) was found in a study of shared clonotypes between healthy human individuals. Study as a whole: Used for every donor were three CD4 naive, three CD4 memory, two CD8 naive and one CD8 memory plate. Study-level findings and limits: Around 5.4% of naive CD4 clonotypes were common to a few donors.

CDR3 length equals 13 residues. J gave up 8 bases and V 7 bases, and 10 bases lay outside the gene matches. Looked up from germline, CDR1 is LNHDA and CDR2 is SQIVND (reference sequence). Naive CD4+ cells were CD45RA-selected; the remaining cells were memory. Per the authors' pipeline: ImmunoSEQ gave junction-only sequences without quality scores, so filtering differed. The protocol was immunoSEQ multiplex PCR, while the TCRdb copy is restricted to in-frame clones and leaves out a portion. For V, J and clone size, that table is used; D and trimming come from the DNA. The profile shows 2,500,000 or so clones, 93% of them singletons. As to this clone: Its antigen is not identified.

The receptor was isolated from a man aged 18 to 29 in good health. Some clones in this sample may be carry-over from other donors' samples. The specimen sequenced was naive CD4+ T cells from PBMCs. Described subset: CD45RA+ positively selected. The chain employs TRBV19 and TRBJ1-2, with 7 bases identical to TRBD1. CDR3 coding DNA: TGTGCCAGTAAGTTAACAGGGGAGGACGGCTACACCTTC. As protein: CASKLTGEDGYTF.